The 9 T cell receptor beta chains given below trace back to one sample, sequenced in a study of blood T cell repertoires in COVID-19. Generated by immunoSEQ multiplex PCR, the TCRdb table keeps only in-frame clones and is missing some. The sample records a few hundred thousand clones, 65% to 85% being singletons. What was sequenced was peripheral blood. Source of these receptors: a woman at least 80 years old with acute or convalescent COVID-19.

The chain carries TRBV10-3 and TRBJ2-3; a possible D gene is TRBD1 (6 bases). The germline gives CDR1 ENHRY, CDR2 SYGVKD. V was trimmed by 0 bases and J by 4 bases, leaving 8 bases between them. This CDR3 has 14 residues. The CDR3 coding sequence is TGTGCCATCAGTGAGTCGACAGGAGCAGATACGCAGTATTTT. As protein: CAISESTGADTQYF.

CDR3 in DNA: TGTGCCAGCAGCCAACTCGCGAATGATAATTCACCCCTCCACTTT. Translating it yields CASSQLANDNSPLHF. The V call is TRBV3-1 (or the pseudogene TRBV3-2), the J call TRBJ1-6; no clear D gene. The V gene's germline CDR1 is LGHDT and CDR2 YNNKEL (reference sequence). The CDR3 loop spans 15 amino acids. Trimming took off 2 bases at V and 5 bases at J, with 10 bases between the two ends.

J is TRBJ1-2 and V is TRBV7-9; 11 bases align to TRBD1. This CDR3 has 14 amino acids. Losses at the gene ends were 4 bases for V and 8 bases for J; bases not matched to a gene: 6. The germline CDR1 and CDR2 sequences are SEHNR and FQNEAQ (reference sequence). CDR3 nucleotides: TGTGCCAGCAGCTCGGACAGGGGGCAAGTAGGCTACACCTTC. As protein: CASSSDRGQVGYTF.

The CDR3 nucleotides read TGTGCCTGCGGTATCGGGACAGACAATCAGCCCCAGCATTTT. The encoded protein is CACGIGTDNQPQHF. V and J are TRBV30 and TRBJ1-5; TRBD1 matches 7 bases. Germline V CDR1 and CDR2: GTSNPN, SVGIG (reference sequence). This CDR3 has 14 residues. Trimming cost V 6 bases and J 3 bases; bases outside gene matches: 8.

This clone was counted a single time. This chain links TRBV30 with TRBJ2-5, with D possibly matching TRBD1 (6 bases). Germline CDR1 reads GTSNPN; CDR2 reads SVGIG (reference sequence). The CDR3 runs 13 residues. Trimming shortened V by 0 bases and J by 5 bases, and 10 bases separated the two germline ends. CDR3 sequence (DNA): TGTGCCTGGAGTGTGGTGAGGGGGGAGACCCAGTACTTC. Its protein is CAWSVVRGETQYF.

The CDR3: CASSQDIMTEPNTEAFF. The CDR3 DNA follows: TGTGCCAGCAGCCAAGACATTATGACAGAGCCGAACACTGAAGCTTTCTTT. V gene TRBV3-1 (or the pseudogene TRBV3-2) combines with J gene TRBJ1-1; TRBD1 might be the D (5 bases). V was cut by 0 bases and J by 1 base, with 15 bases left in between. This CDR3 region has 17 residues. Germline-derived CDR1 and CDR2 are LGHDT and YNNKEL (reference sequence).

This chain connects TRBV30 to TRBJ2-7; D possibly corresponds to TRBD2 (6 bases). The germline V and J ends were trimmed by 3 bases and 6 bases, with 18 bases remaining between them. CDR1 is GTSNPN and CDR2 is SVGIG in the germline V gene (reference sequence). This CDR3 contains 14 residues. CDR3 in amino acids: CAWSGLGLSAEQYF. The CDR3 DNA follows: TGTGCCTGGAGCGGCCTGGGACTGTCGGCCGAGCAGTACTTC.

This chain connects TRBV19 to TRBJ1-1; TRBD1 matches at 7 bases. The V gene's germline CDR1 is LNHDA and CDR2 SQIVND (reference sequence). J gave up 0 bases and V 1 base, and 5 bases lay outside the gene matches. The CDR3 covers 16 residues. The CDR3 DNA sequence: TGTGCCAGTAGTATAGGAAACAGGGGACTGAACACTGAAGCTTTCTTT. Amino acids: CASSIGNRGLNTEAFF.

CDR3 nucleotides: TGTGCCAGCAGTGGCGACAGGGCCTATGGCTACACCTTC. It translates to CASSGDRAYGYTF. V usage is TRBV12-3 or TRBV12-4 and J usage is TRBJ1-2; 7 bases are a match to TRBD1. V was clipped by 5 bases and J by 4 bases; unmatched bases: 4. CDR3 length: 13 residues.